A selection of T cell receptor beta chains follows, all from one sample in a study of blood T cell repertoires in COVID-19. Some clones are missing from TCRdb's copy, which holds only in-frame ones; the method was immunoSEQ multiplex PCR. The sample holds 150,000 to 200,000 clones, 80% to 85% seen once. Material: peripheral blood. The receptor source for this set is a man aged 18-30 years with active or convalescent COVID-19. Each CDR3 is given with its conserved first and last residue. The order of the fields is J gene, D gene, clone size, V gene, CDR3 DNA, CDR3 protein. D genes are given only for firm matches. Size tells how often a clone was seen (once, few, many) or the class of an expanded clone, and some rows leave it out.

>TRBJ1-6|TRBD1|-|TRBV6-1
TGTGCCAGCAGTGTTAGGGCCGGGCAGGGGGCGTTTAATTCACCCCTCCACTTT
CASSVRAGQGAFNSPLHF
>TRBJ1-3|TRBD1|-|TRBV7-2
TGTGCCAGCAGCTTAGACGGACAGGGGGACACCATATATTTT
CASSLDGQGDTIYF
>TRBJ2-1|-|-|TRBV15
TGTGCCACCAGCAGACCTTACCTCTCACAAGACAGAAGCTCCTACAATGAGCAGTTCTTC
CATSRPYLSQDRSSYNEQFF
>TRBJ1-4|-|once|TRBV6-1
TGTGCCAGCAGTGAAGTTGGGGGCAGAGGAAAACTGTTTTTT
CASSEVGGRGKLFF
>TRBJ1-4|TRBD1|-|TRBV2
TGTGCCACAGGAAAGGGACAGACGAATGAAAAACTGTTTTTT
CATGKGQTNEKLFF
>TRBJ2-2|-|-|TRBV2
TGTGCCAGCAGTGGTCTTTCCACTGGCACCGGGGAGCTGTTTTTT
CASSGLSTGTGELFF
>TRBJ2-3|-|once|TRBV11-2
TGTGCCAGCAACCTGCGAACAGATACGCAGTATTTT
CASNLRTDTQYF
>TRBJ2-1|TRBD2|-|TRBV24-1
TGTGCCACCAGTGATACAAGCGGGAGAATATACAATGAGCAGTTCTTC
CATSDTSGRIYNEQFF
>TRBJ1-4|TRBD1|-|TRBV19
TGTGCCAGTAGTATGCCGGGACAGGGGAATGAAAAACTGTTTTTT
CASSMPGQGNEKLFF
>TRBJ2-2|-|-|TRBV15
TGTGCCACCAGCAGAGATTTGGGCCAGGATAACACCGGGGAGCTGTTTTTT
CATSRDLGQDNTGELFF
>TRBJ1-1|-|-|TRBV19
TGTGCCAGTAAGCATGGGACATACACTGAAGCTTTCTTT
CASKHGTYTEAFF
>TRBJ2-3|-|-|TRBV7-9
TGTGCCAGTTCTCGGGGGACTAGCACAGATACGCAGTATTTT
CASSRGTSTDTQYF
>TRBJ2-1|TRBD2|-|TRBV11-2
TGTGCCAGCAGCCCCCTGGGAGGGTACAATGAGCAGTTCTTC
CASSPLGGYNEQFF
>TRBJ2-7|-|-|TRBV5-1
TGCGCCAGCAGCTTGAACTTACGGGACATACCCTACGAGCAGTACTTC
CASSLNLRDIPYEQYF
>TRBJ1-6|-|-|TRBV5-5
TGTGCCAGCAGCCACCCGGGGGGTGGCTCACCCCTCCACTTT
CASSHPGGGSPLHF
>TRBJ1-1|-|-|TRBV10-3
TGTGCCATCAGTGAGTCCGGAGGGAGGGCTGAAGCTTTCTTT
CAISESGGRAEAFF
>TRBJ1-1|TRBD1|-|TRBV28
TGTGCCAGCAGGTACACAGGGGGCTTTGAGGACACTGAAGCTTTCTTT
CASRYTGGFEDTEAFF
>TRBJ1-1|-|-|TRBV4-1
TGCGCCAGCAGCCAAGATCTGGTGGGGGGGGACACTGAAGCTTTCTTT
CASSQDLVGGDTEAFF